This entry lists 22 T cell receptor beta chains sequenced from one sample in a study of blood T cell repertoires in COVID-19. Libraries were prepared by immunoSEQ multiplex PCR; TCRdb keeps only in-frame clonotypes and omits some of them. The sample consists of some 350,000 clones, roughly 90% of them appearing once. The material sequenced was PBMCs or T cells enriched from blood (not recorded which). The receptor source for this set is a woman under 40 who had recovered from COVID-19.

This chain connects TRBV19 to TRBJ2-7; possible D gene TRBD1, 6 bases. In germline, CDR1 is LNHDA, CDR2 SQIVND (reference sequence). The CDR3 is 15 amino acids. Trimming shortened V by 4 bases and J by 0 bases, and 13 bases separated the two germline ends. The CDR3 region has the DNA TGTGCCAGTAGTACAAGATCGGACAGCTCCTACGAGCAGTACTTC. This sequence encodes CASSTRSDSSYEQYF.

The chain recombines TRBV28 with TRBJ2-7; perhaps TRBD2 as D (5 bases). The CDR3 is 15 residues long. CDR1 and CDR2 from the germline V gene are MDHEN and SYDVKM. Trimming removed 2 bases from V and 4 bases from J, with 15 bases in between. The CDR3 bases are TGTGCCAGCAGTTTAATGACTCGGAGGTCTTACGAGCAGTACTTC. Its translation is CASSLMTRRSYEQYF.

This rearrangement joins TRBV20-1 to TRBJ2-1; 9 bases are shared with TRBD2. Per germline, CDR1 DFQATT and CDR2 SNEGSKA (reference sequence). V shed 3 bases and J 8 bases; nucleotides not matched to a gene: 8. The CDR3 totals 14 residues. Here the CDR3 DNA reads TGCAGTGCTAGTCCGGGGACTAGCATTGATGAGCAGTTCTTC. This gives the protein CSASPGTSIDEQFF.

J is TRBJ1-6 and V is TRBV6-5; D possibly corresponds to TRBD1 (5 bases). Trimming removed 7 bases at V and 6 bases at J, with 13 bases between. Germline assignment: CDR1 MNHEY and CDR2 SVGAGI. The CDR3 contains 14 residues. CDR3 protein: CASMGGQGNSPLHF. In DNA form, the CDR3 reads TGTGCCAGCATGGGAGGGCAGGGTAATTCACCCCTCCACTTT.

The CDR3 DNA follows: TGCGCCAGCAGTTATACAGGGGACACCGGGGAGCTGTTTTTT. Residues: CASSYTGDTGELFF. This rearrangement joins TRBV5-1 to TRBJ2-2, with 7 bases fitting TRBD1. The trim removed 5 bases at V and 3 bases at J, leaving 4 bases unmatched. Germline V gene lookup returns CDR1 SGHRS and CDR2 YFSETQ. The CDR3 has 14 amino acids.

The CDR3 sequence is CASSPLAGGPVADTQYF. As DNA, the CDR3 is TGTGCCAGCAGCCCACTAGCGGGAGGGCCGGTGGCAGATACGCAGTATTTT. The chain employs TRBV7-8 and TRBJ2-3, with TRBD2 matching over 13 bases. The germline CDR1 and CDR2 sequences are SGHVS and FQNEAQ. V shed 5 bases, J shed 4 bases, and the junction held 9 bases outside the gene matches. The CDR3 consists of 17 residues.

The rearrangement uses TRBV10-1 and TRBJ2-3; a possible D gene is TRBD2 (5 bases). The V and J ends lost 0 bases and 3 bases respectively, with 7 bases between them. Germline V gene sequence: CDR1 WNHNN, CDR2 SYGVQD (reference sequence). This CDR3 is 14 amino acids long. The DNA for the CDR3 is TGCGCCAGCAGTGAGTCGGGGAGAACAGATACGCAGTATTTT. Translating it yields CASSESGRTDTQYF.

DNA for the CDR3: TGTGCCAGCAGTGACCCAGGGGGCTATGGCTACACCTTC. Translation: CASSDPGGYGYTF. This chain joins TRBV6-4 and TRBJ1-2; 7 nucleotides line up with TRBD1. Germline trimming cut 2 bases from V and 4 bases from J; bases unmatched to any gene: 1. Germline V gene lookup returns CDR1 MRHNA and CDR2 SNTAGT. The CDR3 is 13 residues long.

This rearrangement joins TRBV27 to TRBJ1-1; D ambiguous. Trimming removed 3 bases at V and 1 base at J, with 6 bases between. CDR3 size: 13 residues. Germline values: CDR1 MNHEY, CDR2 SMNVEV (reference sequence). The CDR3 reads CASSFEENTEAFF. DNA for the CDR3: TGTGCCAGCAGTTTTGAGGAGAACACTGAAGCTTTCTTT.

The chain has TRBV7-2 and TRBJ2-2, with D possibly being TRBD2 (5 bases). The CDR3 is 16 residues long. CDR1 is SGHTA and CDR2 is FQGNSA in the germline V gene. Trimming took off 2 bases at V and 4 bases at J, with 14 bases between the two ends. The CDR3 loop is CASSLPSLASTGELFF. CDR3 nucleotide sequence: TGTGCCAGCAGCTTACCGAGCCTAGCAAGCACCGGGGAGCTGTTTTTT.

The CDR3 reads CAISMGQRGTEAFF. The CDR3 coding sequence is TGTGCCATCAGTATGGGACAGAGGGGAACTGAAGCTTTCTTT. The chain links TRBV10-3 to TRBJ1-1; 7 nucleotides match TRBD1. The CDR3 extends over 14 amino acids. From germline, CDR1 is ENHRY and CDR2 SYGVKD. The V gene end was trimmed by 5 bases and the J gene end by 5 bases; junction bases not matched to a gene: 8.

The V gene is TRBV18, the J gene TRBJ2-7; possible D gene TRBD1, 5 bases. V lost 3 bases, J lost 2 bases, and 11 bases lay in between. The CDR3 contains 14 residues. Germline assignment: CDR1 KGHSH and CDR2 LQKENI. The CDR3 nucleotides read TGTGCCAGCTCACCTCCAGGGTATCCCTACGAGCAGTACTTC. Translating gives CASSPPGYPYEQYF.

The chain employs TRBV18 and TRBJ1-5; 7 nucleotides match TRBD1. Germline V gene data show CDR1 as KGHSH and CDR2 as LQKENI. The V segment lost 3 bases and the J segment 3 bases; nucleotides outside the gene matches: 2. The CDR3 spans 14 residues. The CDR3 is CASSPTGNNQPQHF. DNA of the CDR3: TGTGCCAGCTCACCGACAGGGAACAATCAGCCCCAGCATTTT.

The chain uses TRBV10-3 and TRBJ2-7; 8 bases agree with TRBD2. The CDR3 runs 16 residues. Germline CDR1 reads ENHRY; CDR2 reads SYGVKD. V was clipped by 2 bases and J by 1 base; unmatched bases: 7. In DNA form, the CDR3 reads TGTGCCATCAGTGAGCGCTCCGGGGGGGTATCCTACGAGCAGTACTTC. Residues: CAISERSGGVSYEQYF.

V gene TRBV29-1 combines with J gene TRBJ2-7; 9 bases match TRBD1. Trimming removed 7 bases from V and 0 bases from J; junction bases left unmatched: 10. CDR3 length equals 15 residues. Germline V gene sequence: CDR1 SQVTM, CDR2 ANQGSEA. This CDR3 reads CSGKNPGQGSYEQYF. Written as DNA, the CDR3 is TGCAGCGGTAAGAATCCGGGACAGGGCTCCTACGAGCAGTACTTC.

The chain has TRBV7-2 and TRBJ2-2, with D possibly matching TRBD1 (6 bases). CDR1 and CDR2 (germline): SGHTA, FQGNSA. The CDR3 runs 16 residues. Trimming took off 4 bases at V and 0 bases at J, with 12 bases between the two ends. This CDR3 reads CASSSKTGANTGELFF. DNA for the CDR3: TGTGCCAGCAGCTCAAAGACAGGCGCGAACACCGGGGAGCTGTTTTTT.

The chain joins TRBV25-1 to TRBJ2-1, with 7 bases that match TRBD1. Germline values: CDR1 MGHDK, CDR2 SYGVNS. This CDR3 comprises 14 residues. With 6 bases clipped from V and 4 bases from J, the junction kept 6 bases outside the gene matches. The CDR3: CASSRDRLYNEQFF. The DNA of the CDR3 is TGTGCCAGCAGCCGGGACAGATTATACAATGAGCAGTTCTTC.

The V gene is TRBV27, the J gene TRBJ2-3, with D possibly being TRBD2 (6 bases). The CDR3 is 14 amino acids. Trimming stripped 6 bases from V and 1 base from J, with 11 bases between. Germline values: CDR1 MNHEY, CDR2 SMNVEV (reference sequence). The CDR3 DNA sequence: TGTGCCAGCAGACTAGCAGGAGGCACAGATACGCAGTATTTT. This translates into CASRLAGGTDTQYF.

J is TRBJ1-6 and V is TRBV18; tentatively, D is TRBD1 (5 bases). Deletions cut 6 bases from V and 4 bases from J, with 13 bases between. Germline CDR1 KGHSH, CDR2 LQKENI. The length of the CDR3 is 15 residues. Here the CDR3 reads CASSPGGGYNSPLHF. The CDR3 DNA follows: TGTGCCAGCTCCCCCGGTGGGGGGTATAATTCACCCCTCCACTTT.

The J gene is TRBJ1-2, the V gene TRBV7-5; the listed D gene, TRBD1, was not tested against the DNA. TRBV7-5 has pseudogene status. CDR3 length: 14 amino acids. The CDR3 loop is CASPLRDRGHGYTF. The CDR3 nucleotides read TGTGCCAGTCCCCTTCGGGACAGGGGGCATGGCTACACCTTC.

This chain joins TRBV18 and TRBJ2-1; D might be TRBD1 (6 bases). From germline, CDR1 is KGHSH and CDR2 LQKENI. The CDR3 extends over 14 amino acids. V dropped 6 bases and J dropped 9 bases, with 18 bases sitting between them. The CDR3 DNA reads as TGTGCCAGCTCGCCCGGACAGAAAGGCGCTGAGCAGTTCTTC. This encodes CASSPGQKGAEQFF.

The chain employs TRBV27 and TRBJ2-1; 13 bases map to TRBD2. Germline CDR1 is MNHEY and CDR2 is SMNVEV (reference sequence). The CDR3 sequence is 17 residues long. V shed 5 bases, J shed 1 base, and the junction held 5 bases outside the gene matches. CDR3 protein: CASSLRTSGSSYNEQFF. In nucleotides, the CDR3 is TGTGCCAGCAGTCTCAGGACTAGCGGGAGTTCCTACAATGAGCAGTTCTTC.